The TCR beta chain under discussion was sequenced for a study of T cells in Graves' hyperthyroidism and ophthalmopathy. This clonotype was detected many times. TCR beta CDR3 region amplification was performed from RNA transcripts. First-round RT-PCR of the TCR CDR3 relied on the HTBI primer set. TCRdb recomputed calls from the multiplex PCR reads with MiXCR, one row per CDR3 protein. There are a few hundred thousand distinct CDR3 sequences in the sample; 13% to 15% occur only once, and under 35% lies in the top ten. The CDR3 runs to 15 residues. Trimming took 1 base from V and 1 from J, leaving 10 bases between them. Germline V gene lookup returns CDR1 GTSNPN and CDR2 SVGIG (reference sequence).

The sequence was collected from a woman aged 45 to 65 with Graves' hyperthyroidism that later progressed to Graves' ophthalmopathy. This chain uses TRBV30 with TRBJ2-2; D gene uncertain. The specimen sequenced was blood. In DNA form, the CDR3 reads TGTGCCTGGAGTGATTTCAGGAAGAACACCGGGGAGCTGTTTTTT. This encodes CAWSDFRKNTGELFF.